The T cell receptor beta chain described here comes from a study of PD-1 blockade in classical Hodgkin lymphoma. Time point specified: cycle 4 day 1 (C4D1), after less than 7 weeks of nivolumab. Patients all relapsed after autologous stem cell transplantation, and there was variation in brentuximab vedotin exposure. With respect to this clone: Its specificity is not known.

Points from the study as a whole: The authors excluded patients who started nivolumab under 1 year after ASCT. Similar baseline diversity was found in complete responders and newly diagnosed patients. Whereas CD4+ TCR diversity had risen significantly by C4D1, CD8+ TCR diversity had not. Prior therapy or disease activity may underlie the repertoire differences, whose causes remain undefined.

The V end was cut by 0 bases, the J end by 7 bases, with 15 bases between. There are 16 residues in the CDR3. Germline V gives CDR1 MGHRA, CDR2 YSYEKL. Assay: immunoSEQ multiplex PCR; the TCRdb copy retains only in-frame clones and omits some. The sample holds just under 45,000 clones, around 64% seen once. Source: peripheral blood mononuclear cells (PBMCs), taken before the fourth cycle of nivolumab. The origin of this receptor is a human donor with classical Hodgkin lymphoma. This chain uses TRBV4-1 with TRBJ1-4, with a weak D call TRBD1 (5 bases). The DNA for the CDR3 is TGCGCCAGCAGCCAAGACTTGGGGGACCGAGGTGAAAAACTGTTTTTT. Translation gives CASSQDLGDRGEKLFF.